This TCR beta chain was documented in a study of control samples from healthy donors and cancer patients. CDR1 and CDR2 (germline): SGDLS, YYNGEE. The CDR3 runs 15 residues. Deletions cut 3 bases from V and 6 bases from J, with 13 bases between. Profiled with immunoSEQ multiplex PCR; TCRdb holds only in-frame clones, not every one. The table includes 350,000 to 450,000 clones, over 75% detected once. This receptor was taken from a man aged 40-50 years with head and neck cancer. The chain employs TRBV9 and TRBJ1-6, with D possibly TRBD1 on 5 matching bases. Sequencing was carried out using PBMCs. DNA of the CDR3: TGTGCCAGCAGCGGGACCGGGACCCGTAATTCACCCCTCCACTTT. Amino acid sequence: CASSGTGTRNSPLHF.